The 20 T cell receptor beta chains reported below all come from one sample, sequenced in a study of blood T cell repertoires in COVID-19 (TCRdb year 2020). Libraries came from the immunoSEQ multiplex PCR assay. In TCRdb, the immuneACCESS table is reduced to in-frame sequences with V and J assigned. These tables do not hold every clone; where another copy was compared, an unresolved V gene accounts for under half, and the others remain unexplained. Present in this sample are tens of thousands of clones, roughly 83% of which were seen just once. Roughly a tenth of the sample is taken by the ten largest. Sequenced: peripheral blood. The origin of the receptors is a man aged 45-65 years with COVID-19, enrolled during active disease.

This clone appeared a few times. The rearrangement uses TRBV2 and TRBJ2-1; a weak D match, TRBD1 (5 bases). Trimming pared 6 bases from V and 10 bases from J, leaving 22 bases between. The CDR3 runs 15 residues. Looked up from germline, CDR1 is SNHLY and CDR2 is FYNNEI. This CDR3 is CASRERLDLAGEQFF. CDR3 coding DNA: TGTGCCAGCAGGGAACGACTTGACCTTGCAGGGGAGCAGTTCTTC. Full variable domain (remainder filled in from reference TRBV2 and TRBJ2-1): EPEVTQTPSHQVTQMGQEVILRCVPISNHLYFYWYRQILGQKVEFLVSFYNNEISEKSEIFDDQFSVERPDGSNFTLKIRSTKLEDSAMYFCASRERLDLAGEQFFGPGTRLTVL.

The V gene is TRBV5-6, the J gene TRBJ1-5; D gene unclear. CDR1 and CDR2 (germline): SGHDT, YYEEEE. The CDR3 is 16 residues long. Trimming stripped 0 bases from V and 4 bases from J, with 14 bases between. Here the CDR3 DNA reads TGTGCCAGCAGCTTGGCCTCACAGAACCCTAATCAGCCCCAGCATTTT. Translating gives CASSLASQNPNQPQHF.

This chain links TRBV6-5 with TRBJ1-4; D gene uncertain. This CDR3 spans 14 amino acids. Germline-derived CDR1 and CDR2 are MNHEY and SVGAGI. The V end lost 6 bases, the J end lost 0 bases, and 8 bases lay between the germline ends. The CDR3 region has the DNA TGTGCCAGCAGCAACAATCCAACTAATGAAAAACTGTTTTTT. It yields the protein CASSNNPTNEKLFF.

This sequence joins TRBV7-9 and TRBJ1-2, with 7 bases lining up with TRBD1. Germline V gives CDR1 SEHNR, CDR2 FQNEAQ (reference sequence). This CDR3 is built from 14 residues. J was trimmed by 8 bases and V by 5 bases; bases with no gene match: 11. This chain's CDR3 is CASSKKRGRNGYTF. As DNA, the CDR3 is TGTGCCAGCAGCAAGAAGAGGGGGCGAAACGGCTACACCTTC.

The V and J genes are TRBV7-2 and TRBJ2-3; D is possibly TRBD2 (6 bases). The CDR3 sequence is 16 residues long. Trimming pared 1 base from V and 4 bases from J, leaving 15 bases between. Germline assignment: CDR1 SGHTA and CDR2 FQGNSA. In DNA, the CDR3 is TGTGCCAGCAGCTTAGTAGGCGGGATGAGCCCAGATACGCAGTATTTT. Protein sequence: CASSLVGGMSPDTQYF. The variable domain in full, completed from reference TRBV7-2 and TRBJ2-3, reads GAGVSQSPSNKVTEKGKDVELRCDPISGHTALYWYRQSLGQGLEFLIYFQGNSAPDKSGLPSDRFSAERTGGSVSTLTIQRTQQEDSAVYLCASSLVGGMSPDTQYFGPGTRLTVL.

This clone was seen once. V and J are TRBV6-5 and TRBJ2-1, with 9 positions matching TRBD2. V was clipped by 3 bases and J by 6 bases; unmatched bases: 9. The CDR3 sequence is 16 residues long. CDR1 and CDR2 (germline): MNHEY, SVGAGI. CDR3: CASSYNRGRAINEQFF. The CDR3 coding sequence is TGTGCCAGCAGTTATAACCGCGGGAGGGCCATCAATGAGCAGTTCTTC.

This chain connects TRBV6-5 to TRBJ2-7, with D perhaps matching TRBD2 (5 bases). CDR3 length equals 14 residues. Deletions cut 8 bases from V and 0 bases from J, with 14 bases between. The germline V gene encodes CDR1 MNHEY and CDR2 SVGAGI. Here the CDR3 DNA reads TGTGCCAGCCCGGAGCGCGGGTACTCCTACGAGCAGTACTTC. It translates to CASPERGYSYEQYF.

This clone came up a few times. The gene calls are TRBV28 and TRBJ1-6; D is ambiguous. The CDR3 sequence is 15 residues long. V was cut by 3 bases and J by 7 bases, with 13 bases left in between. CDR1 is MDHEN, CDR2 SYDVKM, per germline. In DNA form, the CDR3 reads TGTGCCAGCAGTTTTCACGCAAGCGTGAATTCACCCCTCCACTTT. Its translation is CASSFHASVNSPLHF.

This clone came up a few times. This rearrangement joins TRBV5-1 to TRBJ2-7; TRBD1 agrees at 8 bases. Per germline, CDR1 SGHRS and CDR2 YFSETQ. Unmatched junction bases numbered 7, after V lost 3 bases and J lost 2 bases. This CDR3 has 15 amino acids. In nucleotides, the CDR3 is TGCGCCAGCAGCTCGACAGGGGAAATAACCTACGAGCAGTACTTC. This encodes CASSSTGEITYEQYF.

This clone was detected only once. CDR3 sequence (DNA): TGTGCCAGCAGCTTAGCGCCTAGCGGGGGGTACAATGAGCAGTTCTTC. Encoded protein: CASSLAPSGGYNEQFF. This chain joins TRBV7-6 and TRBJ2-1, with 11 bases fitting TRBD2. V shed 0 bases and J 4 bases; nucleotides not matched to a gene: 2. The CDR3 has 16 amino acids. CDR1 is SGHVS, CDR2 FNYEAQ, per germline. Filled out from reference TRBV7-6 and TRBJ2-1, the complete variable domain reads GAGVSQSPRYKVTKRGQDVALRCDPISGHVSLYWYRQALGQGPEFLTYFNYEAQQDKSGLPNDRFSAERPEGSISTLTIQRTEQRDSAMYRCASSLAPSGGYNEQFFGPGTRLTVL.

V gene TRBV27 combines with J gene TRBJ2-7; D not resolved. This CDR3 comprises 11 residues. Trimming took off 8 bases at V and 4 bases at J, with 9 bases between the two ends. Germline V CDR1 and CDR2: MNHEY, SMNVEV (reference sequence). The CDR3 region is CASGNLYEQYF. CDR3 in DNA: TGTGCCAGCGGTAACTTATACGAGCAGTACTTC.

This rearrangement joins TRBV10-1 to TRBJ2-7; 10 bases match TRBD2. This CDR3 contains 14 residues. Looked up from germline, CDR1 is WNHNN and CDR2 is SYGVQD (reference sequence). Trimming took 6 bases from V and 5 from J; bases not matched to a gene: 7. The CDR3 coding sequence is TGCGCCAGCAGCTCTAGCGGGAGTACCCACGAGCAGTACTTC. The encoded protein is CASSSSGSTHEQYF.

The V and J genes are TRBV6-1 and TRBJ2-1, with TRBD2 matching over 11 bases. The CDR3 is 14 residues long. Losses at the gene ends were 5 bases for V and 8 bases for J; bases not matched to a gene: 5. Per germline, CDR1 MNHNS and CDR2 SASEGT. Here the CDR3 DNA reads TGTGCCAGCAGTTGGACTAGCGGGTCTCATGAGCAGTTCTTC. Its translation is CASSWTSGSHEQFF.

The chain's CDR3 is CASSPRTDRYGYTF. DNA of the CDR3: TGTGCCAGCAGTCCGAGGACAGACCGCTATGGCTACACCTTC. The V and J genes are TRBV5-4 and TRBJ1-2; a possible D gene is TRBD1 (6 bases). The CDR3 has 14 residues. Per the germline V gene, CDR1 is SGHNT and CDR2 is YYREEE (reference sequence). The V end lost 5 bases, the J end lost 4 bases, and 15 bases lay between the germline ends.

CDR3 nucleotides: TGTGCCAGCAGTGAAGACACGGGGGGATCACGGACCCAGTACTTC. Translated, it gives CASSEDTGGSRTQYF. The chain couples TRBV6-1 to TRBJ2-5; 7 bases are shared with TRBD2. The germline V gene has CDR1 MNHNS and CDR2 SASEGT. The ends lost 1 base at V and 7 bases at J; junction bases unmatched: 9. This CDR3 has 15 amino acids.

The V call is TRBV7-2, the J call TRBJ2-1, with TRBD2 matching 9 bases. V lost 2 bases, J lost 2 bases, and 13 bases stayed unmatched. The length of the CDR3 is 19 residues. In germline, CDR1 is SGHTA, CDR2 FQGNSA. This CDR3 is CASSLKGAGTSRTYNEQFF. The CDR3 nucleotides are TGTGCCAGCAGCTTAAAGGGGGCGGGGACTAGCAGGACCTACAATGAGCAGTTCTTC.

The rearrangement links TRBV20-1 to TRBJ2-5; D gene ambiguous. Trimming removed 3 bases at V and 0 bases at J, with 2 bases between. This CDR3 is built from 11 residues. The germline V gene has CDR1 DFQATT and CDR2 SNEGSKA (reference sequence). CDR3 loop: CSASNQETQYF. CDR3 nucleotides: TGCAGTGCTAGCAACCAAGAGACCCAGTACTTC.

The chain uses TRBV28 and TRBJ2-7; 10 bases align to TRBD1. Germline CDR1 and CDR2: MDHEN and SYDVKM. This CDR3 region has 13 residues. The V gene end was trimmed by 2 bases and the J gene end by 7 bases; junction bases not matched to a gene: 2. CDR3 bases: TGTGCCAGCAGTTTAAGGACAGGGGGAGAGCAGTACTTC. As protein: CASSLRTGGEQYF. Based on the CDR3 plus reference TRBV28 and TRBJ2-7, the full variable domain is DVKVTQSSRYLVKRTGEKVFLECVQDMDHENMFWYRQDPGLGLRLIYFSYDVKMKEKGDIPEGYSVSREKKERFSLILESASTNQTSMYLCASSLRTGGEQYFGPGTRLTVT.

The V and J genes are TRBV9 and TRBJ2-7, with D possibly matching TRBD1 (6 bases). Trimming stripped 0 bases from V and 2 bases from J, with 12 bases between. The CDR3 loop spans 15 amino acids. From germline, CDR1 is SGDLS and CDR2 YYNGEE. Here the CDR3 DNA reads TGTGCCAGCAGCGTAGATGGGACACCAGCCTACGAGCAGTACTTC. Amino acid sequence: CASSVDGTPAYEQYF.

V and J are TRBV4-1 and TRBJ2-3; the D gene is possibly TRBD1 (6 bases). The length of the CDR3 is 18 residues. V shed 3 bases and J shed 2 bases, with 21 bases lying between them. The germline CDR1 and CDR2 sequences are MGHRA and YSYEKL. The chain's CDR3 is CASSQAHRDTSYTDTQYF. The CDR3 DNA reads TGCGCCAGCAGCCAGGCCCACCGGGACACGTCCTACACAGATACGCAGTATTTT.